The 5 T cell receptor beta chains below were found in one sample sequenced in a study of T cells after posttransplantation cyclophosphamide. The method was immunoSEQ multiplex PCR; TCRdb's version includes in-frame clones alone and lacks a portion of them. The sample has about 9,800 clones; 89% are singletons. Sampled 1 year posttransplant, controls received myeloablative marrow transplants, methotrexate and a calcineurin inhibitor. This material consisted of PBMCs, taken roughly 67 weeks after allogeneic stem cell transplant with calcineurin inhibitor and methotrexate. These TCRs come from a male patient between 50 and 60 years old who received an allogeneic stem cell transplant from an unrelated donor, was CMV-positive, and had chronic GVHD only. Some T cells may be supplied by the graft donor.

V usage is TRBV5-6 and J usage is TRBJ2-5, with 7 bases fitting TRBD1. Germline trimming cut 2 bases from V and 4 bases from J; bases unmatched to any gene: 8. The CDR3 runs 15 residues. Germline lookup yields CDR1 SGHDT and CDR2 YYEEEE. The CDR3 DNA reads TGTGCCAGCAGCTTATCGCCAGGGGGAATAGAGACCCAGTACTTC. It codes for CASSLSPGGIETQYF.

The chain's CDR3 is CASSLSSFYGYTF. The CDR3 DNA sequence: TGTGCCAGCAGTTTATCGTCGTTCTATGGCTACACCTTC. The chain carries TRBV27 and TRBJ1-2; no reliable D call. V lost 0 bases and J 4 bases, leaving 6 bases between the germline ends. Germline-derived CDR1 and CDR2 are MNHEY and SMNVEV (reference sequence). This CDR3 is 13 amino acids long.

Comment on this clone: The junction departs from germline at one end; a sequencing error may be responsible. Here the CDR3 DNA reads TGTGCCAGCGGTTACGTGGCAGGGGGCAGGGGGGAGCTGTTTTTT. It yields the protein CASGYVAGGRGELFF. The chain joins TRBV6-6 to TRBJ2-2; 8 nucleotides agree with TRBD1. The CDR3 loop spans 15 amino acids. The germline CDR1 and CDR2 sequences are MNHNY and SVGAGI (reference sequence).

This clone was counted once. Sequence at one end of the junction differs from germline and may be a read error. V and J are TRBV5-1 and TRBJ1-3, with 9 bases aligning to TRBD1. The CDR3 runs 17 residues. Germline lookup yields CDR1 SGHRS and CDR2 YFSETQ. In DNA, the CDR3 is TGCGCCAGCAGGTTGGACAGGGGTTCGGATGGTGGAAACACCATATATTTT. Translating gives CASRLDRGSDGGNTIYF.

In this sample, this clone turned up a few times. The chain couples TRBV5-8 to TRBJ1-3; D gene uncertain. This CDR3 has 12 residues. Trimming pared 1 base from V and 7 bases from J, leaving 6 bases between. CDR1 is SGHTS and CDR2 is YDEGEE in the germline V gene. The CDR3 nucleotides are TGTGCCAGCAGCTTGAGGCGGAACACCATATATTTT. It translates to CASSLRRNTIYF.